This T cell receptor (beta chain) was obtained from a study of cytomegalovirus exposure and HLA in healthy donors (dated 2017 in TCRdb). A note on the overall study: The 666 repertoires of the first cohort and the 120 validation repertoires were produced on the same platform, according to a later analysis. The study aimed to test whether cataloging public T cell receptors could reveal signatures of past pathogen exposure. Along with the approximately 700-subject first cohort, a separate validation cohort of over a hundred different subjects was used. The study combined high-throughput TCR immunosequencing, statistical association of individual TCRs with disease status, and machine learning to predict cytomegalovirus infection status. Overall results and qualifications from the work: A later analysis found that TCRs clustered in the first cohort also tended to co-occur in the roughly 120 validation repertoires, with more than 90% of cluster scores above 0. The validation cohort had no HLA typing available for a later analysis, so co-occurrence within that cohort was assessed over all 120 or so repertoires. In vitro tests confirmed that three of the cytomegalovirus-associated TCR beta chains recognize cytomegalovirus antigens. Most TCR sequences were observed very rarely across donors, whereas some public TCRs were present in many individuals. The study gave a list of over 150 TCR beta chains associated with cytomegalovirus. In both the original and validation cohorts, the classifier was reported to diagnose cytomegalovirus status with high specificity and sensitivity. The authors suggested that the approach could potentially be generalized to other disease states and immunological phenotypes.

From a lookup of the germline V gene (reference sequence), CDR1 and CDR2 are MNHNY and SVGAGI. V is pruned by 7 bases and J by 1 base, leaving 6 bases of the junction without a gene match. The CDR3 measures 14 amino acids from cysteine to phenylalanine. CDR3 DNA only is kept here, 42 bases in frame from base 1. Libraries were prepared through the immunoSEQ multiplex PCR assay. The study's own analysis went as follows. To diagnose cytomegalovirus status from the catalog of TCR beta chain sequences, a statistical classification framework was built. The table was pulled from immuneACCESS by TCRdb, which kept in-frame rearrangements only. Such tables lose some clones; where checked, under half of the loss comes from unresolved V genes, and the rest has no known cause. That table supplies the V and J calls and clone size; D and trimming were determined from the DNA. The sample has some 170,000 clones on record, 80% to 85% of them singletons. The ten biggest clones cover around 9.6% of the sample.

Remarks on this clone: There is no known antigen for this receptor. No base qualities exist here, and no much larger clone lies one base off it.

The donors were included in the validation cohort of around 120 subjects, a group kept apart from the roughly 700-subject first cohort. The sequence came from a man aged 25-45 years in good health and CMV-seropositive. The chain joins TRBV6-6 to TRBJ1-1; 7 bases in between match TRBD1. Sequencing was performed on PBMCs. The DNA sequence is as follows: TGTGCCAGCACGACAGGGAGAGGGAACACTGAAGCTTTCTTT. Its protein is CASTTGRGNTEAFF.